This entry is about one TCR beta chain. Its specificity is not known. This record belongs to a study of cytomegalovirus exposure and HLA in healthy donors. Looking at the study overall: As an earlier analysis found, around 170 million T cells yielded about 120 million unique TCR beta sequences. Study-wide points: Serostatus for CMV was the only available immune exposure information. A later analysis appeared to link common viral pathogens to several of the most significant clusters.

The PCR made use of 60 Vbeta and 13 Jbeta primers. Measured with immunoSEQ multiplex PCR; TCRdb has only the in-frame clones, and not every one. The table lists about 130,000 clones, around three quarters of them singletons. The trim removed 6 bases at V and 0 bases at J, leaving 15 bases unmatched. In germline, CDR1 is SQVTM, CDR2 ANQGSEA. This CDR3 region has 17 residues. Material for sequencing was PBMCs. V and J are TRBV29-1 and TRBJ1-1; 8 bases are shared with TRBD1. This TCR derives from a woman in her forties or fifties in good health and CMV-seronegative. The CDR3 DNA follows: TGCAGCGTGGCCCGGTCGGGGACAGGAGTCATGAACACTGAAGCTTTCTTT. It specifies CSVARSGTGVMNTEAFF. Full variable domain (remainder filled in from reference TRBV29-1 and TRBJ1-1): SAVISQKPSRDICQRGTSLTIQCQVDSQVTMMFWYRQQPGQSLTLIATANQGSEATYESGFVIDKFPISRPNLTFSTLTVSNMSPEDSSIYLCSVARSGTGVMNTEAFFGQGTRLTVV.